This T cell receptor beta chain was identified during a study of a mutant IDH1 vaccine in newly diagnosed glioma. Sample time point: week 23, last vaccination. A single vaccine dose contained 300 ug of mutant IDH1 20-mer peptide, and topical imiquimod was used with it. Points on this clone: Its antigen is not known.

With V trimmed by 7 bases and J by 4 bases, 10 bases remained unmatched. CDR3 length equals 14 residues. CDR1 and CDR2 (germline): SNHLY, FYNNEI. Repertoires were generated with immunoSEQ multiplex PCR, while TCRdb's copy carries only in-frame clones and drops some. The repertoire consists of tens of thousands of clones, with 81% occurring once and the leading ten covering approximately 7.6%. This TCR derives from a woman aged 35 to 49 with glioma. Some clones in this sample may be carry-over from other donors' samples. The sample consisted of PBMCs, taken from a glioma patient whose treatment included an IDH1 peptide vaccine. V and J are TRBV2 and TRBJ2-7; the match to TRBD1 covers 7 bases. Here the CDR3 reads CASISGTDTYEQYF. In DNA, the CDR3 is TGTGCCAGCATAAGTGGGACAGATACTTACGAGCAGTACTTC.